The clone carrying this T cell receptor (beta chain) has only one observation. Its target is unknown. The entry originates in a study of T cell responses to AZD1222 COVID-19 vaccine. Study-level points and caveats: CD4 TCRs linked to vaccination spanned spike, dominating at 160-218 and 743-854. Increases in Spike-specific TCR breadth and depth were seen after two AZD1222 doses.

There are 17 residues in the CDR3. The germline CDR1 and CDR2 sequences are MDHEN and SYDVKM. V lost 1 base to trimming and J lost 10 bases; unmatched junction nucleotides: 13. Using immunoSEQ multiplex PCR, the repertoire was profiled, and TCRdb retains in-frame clones only, with some absent. The table has 130,000 to 150,000 clones, 85% to 95% seen once. The V call is TRBV28, the J call TRBJ1-5; TRBD1 matches 10 bases. This clonotype originated in an adult who had recovered from COVID-19. The source material was peripheral blood, sampled after recovery from COVID-19. CDR3 in amino acids: CASSLSVRDRGRGPQHF. The CDR3 DNA reads TGTGCCAGCAGTTTATCGGTGAGGGACAGGGGCCGGGGTCCCCAGCATTTT.